The entry below gives a single TCR beta chain sequence along with its context. Its specificity is unknown. Deletions cut 7 bases from V and 2 bases from J, with 8 bases between. The CDR3 runs 13 residues. Per the germline V gene, CDR1 is MNHNY and CDR2 is SVGAGI (reference sequence). Data came from immunoSEQ multiplex PCR; TCRdb stores just in-frame clones and leaves some out. Here the sample spans tens of thousands of clones, approximately 81% being singletons. Regarding time point: week 35, safety follow-up. Every single dose of the vaccine, 300 ug of mutant IDH1 20-mer peptide, came with topical imiquimod. This specimen comes from a study of a mutant IDH1 vaccine in newly diagnosed glioma. Overall study context: Investigators started vaccination 4-6 weeks after radiotherapy alone, or with temozolomide cycles. Averaging 40.4 years of age, treated patients were around 60% male and around 38% female.

This sample comprised PBMCs, obtained from a glioma patient whose treatment included an IDH1 peptide vaccine. The TCR comes from a woman aged 18-29 years with glioma. The chain employs TRBV6-6 and TRBJ1-4; D ambiguous. The CDR3 coding sequence is TGTGCCAGCATCCTACAGACTAATGAAAAACTGTTTTTT. Translating gives CASILQTNEKLFF.